Listed below are T cell receptor beta chains from one sample, sequenced in a study of blood T cells in healthy people across ages. TCRdb passed the 5' RACE reads through MiXCR, listing each CDR3 protein once. Counted here are roughly 800,000 distinct CDR3 sequences, roughly 60% occurring once; the ten biggest clones make up roughly 22%. The sample taken for sequencing was blood. All receptors come from a young man in good health. CDR3s include the opening cysteine and the closing phenylalanine or tryptophan.

>TRBV20-1
CSAPPPGGMRSYKQFF
>TRBV6-2/TRBV6-3
CASMAGRRYNEQFF
>TRBV20-1
CSAHTGGSYEQYF
>TRBV12-3/TRBV12-4
CASSRTQVLGNEQFF
>TRBV12-3/TRBV12-4
CASSAVNTQYF
>TRBV29-1
CSVDDSEAFF
>TRBV28
CASCPTGGGNTIYF
>TRBV5-1
CASSLSAAAEAFF
>TRBV6-5
CASSYMWGSSYNEQFF
>TRBV20-1
CSAVARGETQYF